The 22 T cell receptor beta chains presented below share a single source sample, sequenced in a study of metastatic and nonmetastatic thyroid tumors. Each patient came to thyroid surgery without any prior treatment (of any kind). MiXCR was used by TCRdb to re-call the PCR reads. The table lists about 29,000 clones, 16% of them singletons, with roughly 4.2% in the top ten. Sequencing was performed on blood. These receptors were collected from a female donor with papillary thyroid cancer or a benign thyroid nodule (not recorded which). Some clones in this sample may be carry-over from other donors' samples.

This chain links TRBV30 with TRBJ1-2; D gene ambiguous. This CDR3 has 14 residues. The V gene lost 3 bases and the J gene lost 5 bases, with 16 bases spanning the gap. Germline V gene lookup returns CDR1 GTSNPN and CDR2 SVGIG (reference sequence). CDR3 in amino acids: CAWSLQWWGYGYTF. DNA of the CDR3: TGTGCCTGGAGCCTACAGTGGTGGGGATATGGCTACACCTTC.

This chain joins TRBV19 and TRBJ2-5, with a tentative D call TRBD1 (5 bases). V lost 3 bases, J lost 5 bases, and 10 bases lay in between. The CDR3 covers 13 residues. CDR1 is LNHDA and CDR2 is SQIVND in the germline V gene (reference sequence). The CDR3 sequence is CASSMTVLETQYF. CDR3 DNA sequence: TGTGCCAGTAGTATGACAGTGCTTGAGACCCAGTACTTC.

This clone showed up many times. This chain links TRBV20-1 with TRBJ2-5; a weak D match, TRBD2 (5 bases). Germline CDR1 reads DFQATT; CDR2 reads SNEGSKA (reference sequence). The CDR3 extends over 16 amino acids. With 3 bases removed from V and 0 bases from J, the gap between germline ends came to 17 bases. DNA of the CDR3: TGCAGTGCTAGCCCCGGGGTAGCGCAGCACCAAGAGACCCAGTACTTC. This gives the protein CSASPGVAQHQETQYF.

This clone is classed as medium-sized. The chain combines TRBV20-1 with TRBJ1-2; the match to TRBD1 covers 7 bases. Germline lookup yields CDR1 DFQATT and CDR2 SNEGSKA (reference sequence). The V segment lost 0 bases and the J segment 4 bases; nucleotides outside the gene matches: 8. The CDR3 is 15 amino acids. CDR3 sequence reads: CSARDISRGIYGYTF. The CDR3 DNA is TGCAGTGCTAGAGATATTTCCAGGGGGATCTATGGCTACACCTTC.

By share of the sample, this clone is medium-sized. The chain uses TRBV20-1 and TRBJ1-2, with D possibly matching TRBD1 (5 bases). CDR3 length: 15 residues. Germline values: CDR1 DFQATT, CDR2 SNEGSKA (reference sequence). The V and J ends lost 0 bases and 4 bases respectively, with 15 bases between them. The CDR3 loop is CSARDSTVTVYGYTF. The CDR3 DNA reads TGCAGTGCTAGAGATTCGACAGTCACCGTCTATGGCTACACCTTC.

This clone was seen repeatedly, ten times or more. The chain employs TRBV20-1 and TRBJ2-1; TRBD2 is a possible D gene (6 bases). This CDR3 has 16 amino acids. The ends were cut back, 3 bases at V and 2 bases at J, with 17 bases in the middle. Germline CDR1 is DFQATT and CDR2 is SNEGSKA (reference sequence). For the CDR3, the DNA is TGCAGTGCTAGTACATCGGGACTCTCAACCTACAATGAGCAGTTCTTC. Translation gives CSASTSGLSTYNEQFF.

There are a few counts of this clone. The CDR3: CASSEEWWLVNTIYF. CDR3 nucleotides: TGTGCCAGCAGTGAAGAATGGTGGCTAGTAAACACCATATATTTT. The chain couples TRBV6-1 to TRBJ1-3; D is unclear. The CDR3 totals 15 residues. Trimming cost V 1 base and J 6 bases, with 13 bases left between them. CDR1 is MNHNS, CDR2 SASEGT, per germline.

This clone appeared many times. A much more abundant neighbour one base away suggests this may be a read error. V gene TRBV12-3 or TRBV12-4 combines with J gene TRBJ2-1; TRBD2 agrees at 7 bases. Unmatched junction bases numbered 4, after V lost 8 bases and J lost 0 bases. The CDR3 extends over 14 amino acids. The CDR3 region is CASGREVSYNEQFF. The CDR3 DNA reads as TGTGCCAGCGGGAGGGAGGTCTCCTACAATGAGCAGTTCTTC.

This chain uses TRBV11-2 with TRBJ2-3; possible D gene TRBD2, 5 bases. The CDR3 extends over 17 amino acids. The germline V gene encodes CDR1 SGHAT and CDR2 FQNNGV. Trimming stripped 1 base from V and 1 base from J, with 15 bases between. The CDR3 protein is CASSLVPGIHGTDTQYF. CDR3 bases: TGTGCCAGCAGCTTAGTCCCCGGGATACATGGCACAGATACGCAGTATTTT.

By proportion, this clone is medium-sized. This chain joins TRBV10-3 and TRBJ2-1, with 10 positions matching TRBD2. The germline gives CDR1 ENHRY, CDR2 SYGVKD. The CDR3 spans 16 residues. V was pared by 2 bases and J by 6 bases, with 7 bases of the junction left unmatched. The CDR3 spells CAISEVLAGEANEQFF. In nucleotides, the CDR3 is TGTGCCATCAGTGAGGTTCTAGCGGGAGAGGCCAATGAGCAGTTCTTC.

This clone has at least ten counts. The chain uses TRBV12-5 and TRBJ1-5, with TRBD1 matching 8 bases. V trimming: 5 bases; J trimming: 0 bases; junction bases outside the gene matches: 6. Germline CDR1 is LGHNT and CDR2 is FRNRAP. The CDR3 is made up of 16 amino acids. This chain's CDR3 is CASGPTTGDSNQPQHF. For the CDR3, the DNA is TGTGCTAGTGGTCCGACGACAGGGGATAGCAATCAGCCCCAGCATTTT. Full variable domain (outside the CDR3, taken from reference TRBV12-5 and TRBJ1-5): DARVTQTPRHKVTEMGQEVTMRCQPILGHNTVFWYRQTMMQGLELLAYFRNRAPLDDSGMPKDRFSAEMPDATLATLKIQPSEPRDSAVYFCASGPTTGDSNQPQHFGDGTRLSIL.

A remark on this clone: Because it lacks the conserved phenylalanine or tryptophan at the end, this CDR3 is likely a read error. It is unclear where the CDR3 begins or ends on the DNA, so no DNA is shown, and the CDR3 is as TCRdb lists it. The gene calls are TRBV7-2 and TRBJ2-1; the tabulated D call, TRBD1, remains unverified against the DNA. Both ends counted, the CDR3 spans 14 residues. Germline V gene lookup returns CDR1 SGHTA and CDR2 FQGNSA. The CDR3 spells CASILDRAGNEQFL.

This clone was seen many times. This chain joins TRBV12-3 or TRBV12-4 and TRBJ2-1, with 7 bases aligning to TRBD2. The length of the CDR3 is 15 residues. Losses at the gene ends were 3 bases for V and 8 bases for J; bases not matched to a gene: 10. Here the CDR3 reads CASSLIGLAAHEQFF. As DNA, the CDR3 is TGTGCCAGCAGTTTGATAGGGCTAGCGGCCCATGAGCAGTTCTTC.

Only a few counts were recorded for this clone. It may be a read error: a sequence one base away is much more abundant. The rearrangement links TRBV24-1 to TRBJ2-5; D tentatively fits TRBD1 or TRBD2 (5 bases each). The V end lost 2 bases, the J end lost 1 base, and 13 bases lay between the germline ends. The CDR3 is 16 residues long. Germline CDR1 and CDR2: KGHDR and SFDVKD. The CDR3 spells CATSDSRDDFQETQYF. In DNA, the CDR3 is TGTGCCACCAGTGATTCCCGGGACGACTTCCAAGAGACCCAGTACTTC.

In its sample, this clone was seen many times. DNA of the CDR3: TGTGCCAGCAGCGCCGGGACTAGCGGCAATGAGCAGTTCTTC. It specifies CASSAGTSGNEQFF. This chain uses TRBV11-3 with TRBJ2-1; 11 nucleotides agree with TRBD2. Per germline, CDR1 SGHNT and CDR2 YENEEA. This CDR3 is 14 amino acids long. Unmatched junction bases numbered 3, after V lost 5 bases and J lost 6 bases.

The sample holds a few counts of this clone. Given a much more abundant clone one base away, this may be a read error. The same CDR3 also results from other DNA sequences found in this sample. V gene TRBV7-3 combines with J gene TRBJ2-5, with D maybe TRBD2 (6 bases). Germline V CDR1 and CDR2: SGHTA, FQGTGA. The CDR3 is 14 residues long. CDR3 bases: TGCGCCAGCAGCTTAAACGGGGGAGAAGAGACCCAGTACTTC. Translating gives CASSLNGGEETQYF.

The CDR3 loop reads CASSFRREGYEQYF. In nucleotides, the CDR3 is TGTGCCAGCAGCTTCAGGCGGGAGGGTTACGAGCAGTACTTC. The chain recombines TRBV13 with TRBJ2-7; TRBD2 aligns across 9 bases. The CDR3 is made up of 14 amino acids. J lost 4 bases, V lost 3 bases, and 4 bases had no gene match. In germline, CDR1 is PRHDT, CDR2 FYEKMQ (reference sequence).

By share, this clone ranks as medium-sized (0.01 to 0.1%). V and J are TRBV28 and TRBJ2-7; maybe TRBD2 (6 bases). This CDR3 has 14 residues. V was cut by 10 bases and J by 2 bases, with 18 bases left in between. Germline CDR1 is MDHEN and CDR2 is SYDVKM. CDR3 amino acids: CATSTSFGAYEQYF. As DNA, the CDR3 is TGTGCCACTTCGACTAGTTTCGGTGCCTACGAGCAGTACTTC.

This clone was recorded at least ten times. V is TRBV9 and J is TRBJ2-7; TRBD1 aligns across 7 bases. Per germline, CDR1 SGDLS and CDR2 YYNGEE. This CDR3 contains 14 residues. Trimming removed 0 bases from V and 4 bases from J; junction bases left unmatched: 4. The CDR3 here is CASSVAPQGYEQYF. CDR3 sequence (DNA): TGTGCCAGCAGCGTAGCGCCACAGGGGTACGAGCAGTACTTC.

This clone was detected ten times or more. A read error may explain this, as a much larger clone is one base away. Other DNA sequences within the sample encode an identical CDR3. This chain uses TRBV6-5 with TRBJ1-4; D uncertain. CDR3 length equals 14 residues. Germline CDR1 is MNHEY and CDR2 is SVGAGI. CDR3 nucleotide sequence: TGTGCCAGCAGTTACCCTCCAGCTAATGAAAAGCTGTTTTTT. Amino acid sequence: CASSYPPANEKLFF.

Notes on this clone: One end of the junction varies from germline; a read error may be responsible. The chain recombines TRBV19 with TRBJ2-2; 8 bases map to TRBD1. Looked up from germline, CDR1 is LNHDA and CDR2 is SQIVND (reference sequence). CDR3 length equals 14 residues. The CDR3: CASTFRGRVGELFF. The DNA of the CDR3 is TGTGCCAGTACCTTCAGGGGGCGCGTCGGGGAGCTATTTTTT.

This clone came up many times. Given the absence of the conserved phenylalanine or tryptophan at the CDR3 end, a read error is likely. V is TRBV7-9 and J is TRBJ2-2; D possibly corresponds to TRBD1 (5 bases). CDR1 is SEHNR and CDR2 is FQNEAQ in the germline V gene (reference sequence). V lost 1 base, J lost 8 bases, and 8 bases lay in between. This CDR3 has 13 residues. This CDR3 is CASSLEGAGELFC. DNA for the CDR3: TGTGCCAGCAGCTTAGAAGGGGCAGGGGAGCTGTTTTGT.